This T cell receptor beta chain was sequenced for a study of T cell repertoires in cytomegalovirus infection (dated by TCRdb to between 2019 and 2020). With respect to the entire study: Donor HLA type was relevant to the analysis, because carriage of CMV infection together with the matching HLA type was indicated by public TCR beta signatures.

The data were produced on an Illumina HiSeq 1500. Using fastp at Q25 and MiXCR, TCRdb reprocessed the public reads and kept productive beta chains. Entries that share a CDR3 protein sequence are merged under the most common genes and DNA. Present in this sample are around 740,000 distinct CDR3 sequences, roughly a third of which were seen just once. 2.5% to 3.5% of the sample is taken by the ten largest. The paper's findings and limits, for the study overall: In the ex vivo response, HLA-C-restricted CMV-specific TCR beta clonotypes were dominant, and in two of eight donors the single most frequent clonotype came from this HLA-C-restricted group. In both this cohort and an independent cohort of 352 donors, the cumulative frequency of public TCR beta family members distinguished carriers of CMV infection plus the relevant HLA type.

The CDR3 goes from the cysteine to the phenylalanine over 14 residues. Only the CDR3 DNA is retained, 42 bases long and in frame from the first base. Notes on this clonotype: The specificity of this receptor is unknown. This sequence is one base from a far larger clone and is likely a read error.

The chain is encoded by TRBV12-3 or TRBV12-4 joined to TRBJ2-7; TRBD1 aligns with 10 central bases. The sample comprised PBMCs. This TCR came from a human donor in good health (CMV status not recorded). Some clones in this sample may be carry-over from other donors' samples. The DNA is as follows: TGTGCCAGCAGTTCCGGGACAGGGGCCTACGGGCAGTACTTC. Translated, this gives CASSSGTGAYGQYF.